This entry describes one T cell receptor (beta chain). These data come from a study of long-term antiretroviral therapy in people with HIV. The CDR3 is 14 residues long. V gave up 4 bases and J gave up 4 bases, with 11 bases separating them. CDR1 is SNHLY, CDR2 FYNNEI, per germline. Survey level was the resolution at which the v3.0 immunoSEQ assay ran. Libraries were prepared by immunoSEQ multiplex PCR; TCRdb keeps only in-frame clonotypes and omits some of them. This table holds 25,000 to 35,000 clones, roughly 84% found once. From each donor, at least one pre-ART PBMC sample and at least two post-ART PBMC samples were obtained.

The V and J genes are TRBV2 and TRBJ1-3; D gene uncertain. The source was unsorted PBMCs, collected 0.8 years after starting antiretroviral therapy. The TCR comes from a woman in her twenties or thirties with HIV. In DNA, the CDR3 is TGTGCCAGCAGTGTTGGTGTCTTCGGAAACACCATATATTTT. Its translation is CASSVGVFGNTIYF.